The next 19 T cell receptor beta chains were all read from a single sample in a study of human T cells and chemical hapten exposure. Each CDR3 protein is one row after TCRdb ran MiXCR on the 5' RACE reads. The table includes more than 75,000 distinct CDR3 sequences, approximately 15% detected once. Unseparated into fractions, whole blood served as the source from which total RNA was extracted. Receptors originate from a female donor in good health.

The genes are TRBV28 and TRBJ1-1, with unresolved D. Trimming pared 3 bases from V and 6 bases from J, leaving 11 bases between. CDR1 is MDHEN, CDR2 SYDVKM, per germline. The CDR3 extends over 13 amino acids. CDR3 loop: CASSLIRSAEAFF. The CDR3 DNA reads TGTGCCAGCAGTTTGATAAGGAGCGCTGAAGCTTTCTTT.

The V gene is TRBV7-9, the J gene TRBJ2-2; D remains unclear. Trimming took off 2 bases at V and 5 bases at J, with 12 bases between the two ends. The CDR3 spans 15 residues. Germline V lookup: CDR1 SEHNR, CDR2 FQNEAQ (reference sequence). This CDR3 is CASSLSQLGTGELFF. CDR3 nucleotides: TGTGCCAGCAGCTTAAGCCAGTTGGGGACCGGGGAGCTGTTTTTT.

In this sample, this clonotype turned up a few times. This chain links TRBV5-5 with TRBJ2-3; no firm D call. Germline CDR1 is SGHKS and CDR2 is YYEKEE (reference sequence). The length of the CDR3 is 12 residues. Trimming removed 4 bases at V and 2 bases at J, with 5 bases between. The CDR3 spells CASSRYTDTQYF. Written as DNA, the CDR3 is TGTGCCAGCAGCCGTTACACAGATACGCAGTATTTT.

This clonotype was detected only a few times. This chain uses TRBV18 with TRBJ2-7; 7 bases map to TRBD1. CDR3 size: 15 residues. Losses at the gene ends were 3 bases for V and 0 bases for J; bases not matched to a gene: 5. Germline lookup yields CDR1 KGHSH and CDR2 LQKENI. The CDR3 loop is CASSPLQGLSYEQYF. The CDR3 region has the DNA TGTGCCAGCTCACCCTTACAGGGGCTCTCCTACGAGCAGTACTTC.

The rearrangement joins TRBV7-9 to TRBJ1-2, with 9 bases lining up with TRBD1. After removal of 5 bases from V and 2 bases from J, the junction contained 6 bases not matched to a gene. The germline CDR1 and CDR2 sequences are SEHNR and FQNEAQ (reference sequence). The CDR3 consists of 15 residues. The CDR3 region is CASSPGTGRNYGYTF. The DNA of the CDR3 is TGTGCCAGCAGCCCTGGGACAGGGAGGAACTATGGCTACACCTTC.

This chain joins TRBV6-6 and TRBJ2-7, with 7 bases matching TRBD1. Germline loops: CDR1 MNHNY, CDR2 SVGAGI (reference sequence). With 2 bases clipped from V and 3 bases from J, the junction kept 4 bases outside the gene matches. The CDR3 contains 14 residues. The CDR3 sequence: CASSYGDSFYEQYF. The CDR3 DNA reads TGTGCCAGCAGTTACGGGGACAGCTTCTACGAGCAGTACTTC.

This chain links TRBV5-1 with TRBJ2-2, with D perhaps assigned TRBD1 or TRBD2 (6 bases each). The CDR3 length is 16 residues. The V end was cut by 5 bases, the J end by 1 base, with 15 bases between. The germline V gene encodes CDR1 SGHRS and CDR2 YFSETQ. CDR3: CASRAMGGRNTGELFF. In nucleotides, the CDR3 is TGCGCCAGCAGAGCTATGGGGGGCCGGAACACCGGGGAGCTGTTTTTT.

The chain recombines TRBV24-1 with TRBJ2-1; D is undetermined. The CDR3 is 17 residues long. V was clipped by 4 bases and J by 0 bases, with 15 bases between them. The V gene's germline CDR1 is KGHDR and CDR2 SFDVKD. CDR3 coding DNA: TGTGCCACCAGTGACCAAACCGGGTCCAACTCCTACAATGAGCAGTTCTTC. Its protein product is CATSDQTGSNSYNEQFF.

This clonotype was seen more than once but under ten times. The chain couples TRBV2 to TRBJ2-6; D is perhaps TRBD1 (6 bases). CDR1 and CDR2 (germline): SNHLY, FYNNEI. This CDR3 spans 16 amino acids. The ends were cut back, 10 bases at V and 0 bases at J, with 16 bases in the middle. The CDR3 nucleotides read TGTGCCACCCGAACAGGGAGTATCTCTGGGGCCAACGTCCTGACTTTC. Translating gives CATRTGSISGANVLTF.

The V call is TRBV24-1, the J call TRBJ1-3; TRBD1 agrees at 8 bases. The CDR3 has 17 amino acids. After removal of 4 bases from V and 2 bases from J, the junction contained 9 bases not matched to a gene. The germline V gene encodes CDR1 KGHDR and CDR2 SFDVKD. In DNA, the CDR3 is TGTGCCACCAGTGACACGGACAGGGATTGGGCTGGAAACACCATATATTTT. Translated, it gives CATSDTDRDWAGNTIYF.

V is TRBV5-1 and J is TRBJ1-2; 9 bases are shared with TRBD1. This CDR3 contains 15 residues. The ends lost 7 bases at V and 1 base at J; junction bases unmatched: 8. Germline-derived CDR1 and CDR2 are SGHRS and YFSETQ. The CDR3 DNA reads TGCGCCAGCGGCCCACAGGGGGCCAGTAACTATGGCTACACCTTC. It yields the protein CASGPQGASNYGYTF.

The genes are TRBV28 and TRBJ2-1, with TRBD2 matching 9 bases. V shed 1 base and J 3 bases; nucleotides not matched to a gene: 7. Germline V gene data show CDR1 as MDHEN and CDR2 as SYDVKM. The CDR3 sequence is 17 residues long. CDR3 amino acids: CASSLFRASGVYNEQFF. The CDR3 DNA reads as TGTGCCAGCAGTTTATTCCGAGCTAGCGGGGTCTACAATGAGCAGTTCTTC.

This clonotype has just a few counts. This chain uses TRBV12-3 or TRBV12-4 with TRBJ2-4, with 8 bases aligning to TRBD2. The junction had 5 bases not matched to a gene; V was cut back by 6 bases and J by 1 base. The CDR3 runs to 15 residues. In nucleotides, the CDR3 is TGTGCCAGCAGCAATAGCGGGGTCGCCAAAAACATTCAGTACTTC. It translates to CASSNSGVAKNIQYF.

CDR3 residues: CASSEGPGQPQHF. The CDR3, as DNA: TGCGCCAGCAGCGAGGGGCCCGGGCAGCCCCAGCATTTT. V is TRBV5-1 and J is TRBJ1-5; weak D call: TRBD1 (5 bases). The CDR3 has 13 amino acids. V lost 4 bases to trimming and J lost 7 bases, with 12 bases between them. Looked up from germline, CDR1 is SGHRS and CDR2 is YFSETQ.

This clonotype was seen many times. The chain couples TRBV9 to TRBJ2-3; D is perhaps TRBD2 (5 bases). CDR1 and CDR2 (germline): SGDLS, YYNGEE. V was clipped by 3 bases and J by 8 bases, with 13 bases between them. The CDR3 length is 13 residues. The CDR3 DNA reads TGTGCCAGCAGCGCTCAGGACTCAACTACGCAGTATTTT. Translated: CASSAQDSTTQYF.

The V gene is TRBV20-1, the J gene TRBJ2-1; 8 positions agree with TRBD2. This CDR3 comprises 15 residues. V dropped 6 bases and J dropped 3; count of bases not matched to a gene: 10. Germline CDR1 is DFQATT and CDR2 is SNEGSKA (reference sequence). CDR3 sequence: CSARRGGGFYNEQFF. In DNA form, the CDR3 reads TGCAGTGCCCGTCGGGGGGGGGGATTCTACAATGAGCAGTTCTTC.

The V and J genes are TRBV25-1 and TRBJ1-2; no firm D call. The CDR3 totals 11 residues. Trimming shortened V by 5 bases and J by 8 bases, and 9 bases separated the two germline ends. Germline V gene data show CDR1 as MGHDK and CDR2 as SYGVNS. The CDR3 DNA sequence: TGTGCCAGCAGTAACCGAATGGGCTACACCTTC. This sequence encodes CASSNRMGYTF.

The chain combines TRBV6-5 with TRBJ1-2, with D uncertain. CDR1 is MNHEY, CDR2 SVGAGI, per germline. With 8 bases removed from V and 2 bases from J, the gap between germline ends came to 6 bases. The CDR3 is made up of 11 amino acids. CDR3 loop: CASGRNYGYTF. CDR3 bases: TGTGCCAGCGGCCGGAACTATGGCTACACCTTC.

There are a few counts of this clonotype. V and J are TRBV20-1 and TRBJ1-1; D not resolved. CDR3 length equals 15 residues. V was clipped by 4 bases and J by 6 bases, with 21 bases between them. Germline-derived CDR1 and CDR2 are DFQATT and SNEGSKA (reference sequence). The CDR3 loop reads CSAIYLPGSESEAFF. Here the CDR3 DNA reads TGCAGTGCTATTTATCTCCCGGGTTCGGAATCTGAAGCTTTCTTT.